The present TCR beta chain was sequenced within a study of cytomegalovirus exposure and HLA in healthy donors. Study-wide results and caveats: In an earlier analysis, productive rearrangement rates for most beta V segments clustered near 87% or 30%. Later analysis suggested most CMV-associated TCR beta chains were HLA-restricted. An observed cluster of highly shared sequence variants was recorded as a likely sequencing artifact.

The study ran its PCR with 60 Vbeta and 13 Jbeta primers. TCRdb's table, derived via immunoSEQ multiplex PCR, lists solely in-frame clones and lacks some. The sample holds 100,000 to 130,000 clones, roughly 82% seen once. Trimming removed 0 bases at V and 4 bases at J, with 17 bases between. Germline CDR1 and CDR2: SGDLS and YYNGEE. The CDR3 has 17 amino acids. Comment on this clone: The antigen is unknown.

The rearrangement joins TRBV9 to TRBJ2-1; no definite D call. This receptor was taken from a man aged 30-40 years in good health and CMV-seropositive. The sample consisted of PBMCs. CDR3 protein: CASSVAFEALGYNEQFF. The CDR3 DNA follows: TGTGCCAGCAGCGTAGCCTTCGAGGCGCTGGGTTACAATGAGCAGTTCTTC.